Listed below are T cell receptor beta chains from one sample, sequenced in a study of T cell repertoires in cytomegalovirus infection. MiXCR, run by TCRdb on the reads, gives a single entry per CDR3 protein. The sample yields fewer than 900,000 distinct CDR3 sequences, 25% to 35% seen once. No antigen is known for these receptors. The sequencing used cultured CD8+ T cells from PBMCs, collected from culture after CMV antigen stimulation. The source is a human donor in good health (CMV status not recorded). Some clones in this sample may be carry-over from other donors' samples. CDR3s include the opening cysteine and the closing phenylalanine or tryptophan. Fields, in order: J gene, D gene, V gene, clone size, CDR3 protein, CDR3 DNA. The D gene is left open where the match is weak. Clone size, where shown, is once, few, many, or a class for clones that have expanded.

j_call: TRBJ2-5; d_call: TRBD2; v_call: TRBV7-7; clone_size: many; cdr3_aa: CASSQLAGVAETQYF; cdr3_nt: TGTGCTAGCAGCCAGCTAGCGGGGGTGGCAGAGACCCAGTACTTC
j_call: TRBJ1-1; d_call: -; v_call: TRBV4-1; clone_size: -; cdr3_aa: CASSQDRGSSGTEAFF; cdr3_nt: TGCGCCAGCAGCCAAGATAGGGGCAGCTCAGGGACTGAAGCTTTCTTT
j_call: TRBJ1-2; d_call: TRBD1; v_call: TRBV5-1; clone_size: -; cdr3_aa: CASSWTGTESNYGYTF; cdr3_nt: TGCGCCAGCAGCTGGACCGGGACAGAATCAAACTATGGCTACACCTTC
j_call: TRBJ2-7; d_call: -; v_call: TRBV4-1; clone_size: -; cdr3_aa: CASSQLRGGYEQYF; cdr3_nt: TGCGCCAGCAGCCAACTTCGAGGGGGCTACGAGCAGTACTTC
j_call: TRBJ1-2; d_call: TRBD1; v_call: TRBV4-3; clone_size: -; cdr3_aa: CASSQEWGTGDTYGYTF; cdr3_nt: TGCGCCAGCAGCCAAGAATGGGGGACAGGAGACACCTATGGCTACACCTTC
j_call: TRBJ1-5; d_call: -; v_call: TRBV6-6; clone_size: -; cdr3_aa: CASSAKGAGRYGNQPQHF; cdr3_nt: TGTGCCAGCAGCGCTAAAGGTGCCGGGAGGTACGGCAATCAGCCCCAGCATTTT
j_call: TRBJ1-2; d_call: -; v_call: TRBV7-9; clone_size: many; cdr3_aa: CASSSWGHRFAAPEYGYTF; cdr3_nt: TGTGCCAGCAGCTCGTGGGGCCACCGGTTTGCCGCCCCAGAATATGGCTACACCTTC
j_call: TRBJ2-3; d_call: TRBD2; v_call: TRBV7-6; clone_size: many; cdr3_aa: CASSSLAGVRTDTQYF; cdr3_nt: TGTGCCAGCAGCTCGCTAGCGGGGGTACGCACAGATACGCAGTATTTT
j_call: TRBJ1-4; d_call: TRBD1; v_call: TRBV4-3; clone_size: few; cdr3_aa: CASSQDGTGEEEKLFF; cdr3_nt: TGCGCCAGCAGCCAAGATGGAACAGGGGAAGAAGAAAAACTGTTTTTT
j_call: TRBJ1-1; d_call: -; v_call: TRBV7-2; clone_size: few; cdr3_aa: CASSLWGAGPEAFF; cdr3_nt: TGTGCCAGCAGCTTATGGGGAGCCGGACCTGAAGCTTTCTTT
j_call: TRBJ1-5; d_call: -; v_call: TRBV4-1; clone_size: -; cdr3_aa: CASSRLDRSNQPQHF; cdr3_nt: TGCGCCAGCAGCCGCCTTGACAGGAGCAATCAGCCCCAGCATTTT
j_call: TRBJ2-2; d_call: -; v_call: TRBV2; clone_size: few; cdr3_aa: CASSPKLGPTGELFF; cdr3_nt: TGTGCCAGCAGTCCCAAGCTGGGGCCCACCGGGGAGCTGTTTTTT
j_call: TRBJ1-1; d_call: -; v_call: TRBV4-3; clone_size: -; cdr3_aa: CASSLNPPSYSGGTEAFF; cdr3_nt: TGCGCCAGCAGCCTCAACCCCCCTTCTTACAGCGGCGGCACTGAAGCTTTCTTT
j_call: TRBJ1-2; d_call: -; v_call: TRBV7-9; clone_size: many; cdr3_aa: CASSRADSRGGYTF; cdr3_nt: TGTGCCAGCAGCCGCGCCGACAGTCGTGGTGGCTACACCTTC
j_call: TRBJ1-2; d_call: -; v_call: TRBV28; clone_size: -; cdr3_aa: CASSPILTDPNYGYTF; cdr3_nt: TGTGCCAGCAGTCCCATCTTGACAGATCCTAACTATGGCTACACCTTC
j_call: TRBJ1-5; d_call: -; v_call: TRBV12-3/TRBV12-4; clone_size: few; cdr3_aa: CASSLKGLGSDSNQPQHF; cdr3_nt: TGTGCCAGCAGTTTAAAGGGCTTGGGGTCCGATAGCAATCAGCCCCAGCATTTT
j_call: TRBJ2-7; d_call: -; v_call: TRBV27; clone_size: few; cdr3_aa: CASGTPHEQYF; cdr3_nt: TGTGCCAGCGGGACACCACACGAGCAGTACTTC
j_call: TRBJ1-1; d_call: TRBD1; v_call: TRBV4-1; clone_size: -; cdr3_aa: CASSFRQGMETEAFF; cdr3_nt: TGCGCCAGCAGCTTCCGACAGGGTATGGAGACTGAAGCTTTCTTT
j_call: TRBJ1-1; d_call: -; v_call: TRBV7-9; clone_size: few; cdr3_aa: CASSWRGANTEAFF; cdr3_nt: TGTGCCAGCAGCTGGAGGGGGGCGAACACTGAAGCTTTCTTT
j_call: TRBJ1-2; d_call: TRBD1; v_call: TRBV4-1; clone_size: -; cdr3_aa: CASSARTGDYGYTF; cdr3_nt: TGCGCCAGCAGCGCTCGGACAGGCGATTATGGCTACACCTTC
j_call: TRBJ1-1; d_call: TRBD1; v_call: TRBV7-6; clone_size: -; cdr3_aa: CASSPNRGGNTEAFF; cdr3_nt: TGTGCCAGCAGCCCAAACAGGGGCGGGAACACTGAAGCTTTCTTT
j_call: TRBJ2-5; d_call: TRBD1; v_call: TRBV7-9; clone_size: medium-sized; cdr3_aa: CASSLVDRGYQETQYF; cdr3_nt: TGTGCCAGCAGCTTAGTAGACAGGGGTTACCAAGAGACCCAGTACTTC
j_call: TRBJ2-6; d_call: -; v_call: TRBV7-9; clone_size: -; cdr3_aa: CASKYGAAGANVLTF; cdr3_nt: TGTGCCAGCAAATACGGCGCGGCTGGGGCCAACGTCCTGACTTTC
j_call: TRBJ1-2; d_call: -; v_call: TRBV13; clone_size: -; cdr3_aa: CASSLARGIYGYTF; cdr3_nt: TGTGCCAGCAGCTTAGCTAGGGGCATCTATGGCTACACCTTC
j_call: TRBJ1-1; d_call: -; v_call: TRBV7-8; clone_size: -; cdr3_aa: CVTSLNTEAFF; cdr3_nt: TGTGTCACAAGCCTGAACACTGAAGCTTTCTTT
j_call: TRBJ2-2; d_call: TRBD1; v_call: TRBV7-3; clone_size: many; cdr3_aa: CASSLTRTGETTGELFF; cdr3_nt: TGTGCCAGCAGCTTAACCCGGACAGGGGAAACAACCGGGGAGCTGTTTTTT
j_call: TRBJ1-2; d_call: -; v_call: TRBV20-1; clone_size: -; cdr3_aa: CSVLEQRGYGYTF; cdr3_nt: TGCAGTGTGTTAGAACAACGGGGGTATGGCTACACCTTC
j_call: TRBJ2-3; d_call: TRBD1; v_call: TRBV6-6; clone_size: -; cdr3_aa: CASSAFTGADTQYF; cdr3_nt: TGTGCCAGCAGTGCCTTTACAGGGGCAGATACGCAGTATTTT